Each of the 13 T cell receptor beta chains below was sequenced from the same sample in a study of blood T cell repertoires in COVID-19 (dated by TCRdb to 2020 to 2022). The method behind the library was the immunoSEQ multiplex PCR assay. TCRdb mirrors the immuneACCESS table, restricted to in-frame sequences. Some clones are absent from its copies; in checked studies, under half trace to an unresolved V gene, and the reason for the others is unknown. The sample includes 200,000 to 250,000 clones, with approximately 85% observed a single time. Of the sample, 2% to 3% is held by the ten largest clones. The sequencing sample was made of peripheral blood. These receptors were obtained from a woman between 65 and 79 years old with COVID-19, enrolled during active disease.

This clone appeared a single time. The chain carries TRBV7-2 and TRBJ2-5; TRBD1 agrees at 12 bases. V trimming: 5 bases; J trimming: 4 bases; junction bases outside the gene matches: 5. The CDR3 sequence is 15 residues long. CDR1 and CDR2 (germline): SGHTA, FQGNSA. The CDR3 DNA reads as TGTGCCAGCAGCCCACCGGGACAGGGGGCAGAGACCCAGTACTTC. Translation: CASSPPGQGAETQYF.

The V gene is TRBV5-6, the J gene TRBJ1-1, with 9 nucleotides matching TRBD1. The CDR3 is 16 residues long. Germline V gene lookup returns CDR1 SGHDT and CDR2 YYEEEE. V lost 0 bases, J lost 5 bases, and 8 bases stayed unmatched. The CDR3 reads CASSLAGGQGGTEAFF. The CDR3 DNA reads TGTGCCAGCAGCTTGGCTGGGGGACAGGGAGGAACTGAAGCTTTCTTT.

This clone appeared once. This CDR3 reads CASSNSGAGETQYF. CDR3 DNA sequence: TGTGCCAGCAGCAACAGCGGGGCAGGGGAGACCCAGTACTTC. The genes are TRBV7-8 and TRBJ2-5, with 7 bases fitting TRBD2. Per the germline V gene, CDR1 is SGHVS and CDR2 is FQNEAQ. The CDR3 contains 14 residues. Unmatched junction bases numbered 8, after V lost 5 bases and J lost 5 bases.

The V call is TRBV9, the J call TRBJ2-7, with 10 bases aligning to TRBD1. There are 15 residues in the CDR3. With V trimmed by 3 bases and J by 4 bases, 7 bases remained unmatched. Germline CDR1 SGDLS, CDR2 YYNGEE. The CDR3 nucleotides are TGTGCCAGCAGCGGCCCCGACAGGGGGCAATACGAGCAGTACTTC. Amino acid sequence: CASSGPDRGQYEQYF.

The rearrangement joins TRBV19 to TRBJ1-2; 7 bases match TRBD1. The germline V gene encodes CDR1 LNHDA and CDR2 SQIVND (reference sequence). V was pared by 5 bases and J by 4 bases, with 13 bases of the junction left unmatched. The CDR3 has 16 amino acids. CDR3 sequence: CASSLTGQESLYGYTF. The CDR3 DNA reads TGTGCCAGTAGTCTAACCGGACAGGAAAGCCTCTATGGCTACACCTTC.

This chain connects TRBV5-1 to TRBJ2-1; 7 bases agree with TRBD2. Germline V lookup: CDR1 SGHRS, CDR2 YFSETQ. Trimming took 5 bases from V and 6 from J; bases not matched to a gene: 8. The CDR3 is made up of 14 amino acids. The DNA for the CDR3 is TGCGCCAGCAGACCGCTCGGACTAGTCAATGAGCAGTTCTTC. It encodes CASRPLGLVNEQFF. Supplemented by reference TRBV5-1 and TRBJ2-1, the full variable domain reads KAGVTQTPRYLIKTRGQQVTLSCSPISGHRSVSWYQQTPGQGLQFLFEYFSETQRNKGNFPGRFSGRQFSNSRSEMNVSTLELGDSALYLCASRPLGLVNEQFFGPGTRLTVL.

The chain links TRBV7-2 to TRBJ1-5; D unclear. The CDR3 contains 17 residues. The ends were cut back, 2 bases at V and 1 base at J, with 15 bases in the middle. Per the germline V gene, CDR1 is SGHTA and CDR2 is FQGNSA. The CDR3 nucleotides read TGTGCCAGCAGCTTATCGTGGGAAGAGGGAAGCAATCAGCCCCAGCATTTT. It specifies CASSLSWEEGSNQPQHF. The full variable domain, with the rest looked up from reference TRBV7-2 and TRBJ1-5, is GAGVSQSPSNKVTEKGKDVELRCDPISGHTALYWYRQSLGQGLEFLIYFQGNSAPDKSGLPSDRFSAERTGGSVSTLTIQRTQQEDSAVYLCASSLSWEEGSNQPQHFGDGTRLSIL.

The gene calls are TRBV27 and TRBJ1-2; TRBD1 matches at 7 bases. V gave up 6 bases and J gave up 2 bases; unmatched junction bases: 6. The V gene's germline CDR1 is MNHEY and CDR2 SMNVEV (reference sequence). The CDR3 consists of 14 residues. As DNA, the CDR3 is TGTGCCAGCAGGGCAGGGGGGAAAAACTATGGCTACACCTTC. It translates to CASRAGGKNYGYTF.

This sequence joins TRBV6-5 and TRBJ2-1, with a tentative D call TRBD2 (6 bases). V lost 4 bases and J lost 7, with 14 bases in between. The CDR3 is made up of 14 amino acids. Germline V lookup: CDR1 MNHEY, CDR2 SVGAGI. The CDR3 region is CASSLSSDWNEQFF. The CDR3 nucleotides read TGTGCCAGCAGTTTGTCTAGCGATTGGAATGAGCAGTTCTTC.

The chain joins TRBV6-2 or TRBV6-3 to TRBJ1-2; D is possibly TRBD1 (5 bases). Trimming took 5 bases from V and 5 from J, leaving 12 bases between them. The germline V gene has CDR1 MNHEY and CDR2 SVGEGT. This CDR3 contains 13 residues. DNA for the CDR3: TGTGCCAGCAGTCCCGACAGACAATATGGCTACACCTTC. Protein sequence: CASSPDRQYGYTF.

This clone has just a few counts. This chain uses TRBV5-6 with TRBJ1-6, with 7 positions matching TRBD1. The J segment lost 4 bases and the V segment lost 0 bases, leaving 4 bases of the junction unmatched. Germline V gene sequence: CDR1 SGHDT, CDR2 YYEEEE. CDR3 size: 16 residues. The CDR3 DNA reads as TGTGCCAGCAGCTTGGACAGGGGTGTGTATAATTCACCCCTCCACTTT. Protein product: CASSLDRGVYNSPLHF.

The V and J genes are TRBV6-5 and TRBJ2-2; D uncertain. The CDR3 consists of 14 residues. V was clipped by 6 bases and J by 7 bases, with 15 bases between them. The V gene's germline CDR1 is MNHEY and CDR2 SVGAGI. The CDR3 region has the DNA TGTGCCAGCAGCCAGATGGCAGGCTACGGGGAGCTGTTTTTT. Protein product: CASSQMAGYGELFF.

The chain couples TRBV2 to TRBJ1-3; D not certain. CDR3 length equals 15 residues. V shed 6 bases and J shed 0 bases, with 12 bases lying between them. Germline CDR1 and CDR2: SNHLY and FYNNEI. CDR3 sequence reads: CASRGGSHSGNTIYF. CDR3 nucleotides: TGTGCCAGCAGGGGCGGGTCCCACTCTGGAAACACCATATATTTT.